The rows below give T cell receptor beta chains drawn from one sample of a study of blood T cell repertoires in COVID-19. Only in-frame clones appear in the TCRdb table, and some are missing; sequencing was by immunoSEQ multiplex PCR. The data contain almost 350,000 clones, approximately 90% of them seen just once; the ten biggest clones take up under 5%. The sample comprised peripheral blood. These receptors all come from a woman in her sixties or seventies with COVID-19, enrolled during active disease. Each CDR3 is given with its conserved first and last residue. The D gene is left open where the match is weak. Expanded clones get a size class; other rows say once, few or many, or leave the size out.

size: NA
J: TRBJ1-6
V: TRBV30
D: NA
DNA: TGTGCCTGGAGTACCCCTCCAACTTATAATTCACCCCTCCACTTT
CDR3: CAWSTPPTYNSPLHF

size: NA
J: TRBJ2-7
V: TRBV13
D: TRBD1
DNA: TGTGCCAGCAGCCCGCAGAGACAGGGAACCTACGAGCAGTACTTC
CDR3: CASSPQRQGTYEQYF

size: NA
J: TRBJ1-2
V: TRBV18
D: TRBD1
DNA: TGTGCCAGCTCACCAACCGGGACAGGGGGCAGAGGCTACACCTTC
CDR3: CASSPTGTGGRGYTF

size: NA
J: TRBJ1-3
V: TRBV5-1
D: TRBD1
DNA: TGCGCCAGCAGCGGCGCCGGGACAGGGGGTGGAAACACCATATATTTT
CDR3: CASSGAGTGGGNTIYF

size: NA
J: TRBJ2-1
V: TRBV5-1
D: TRBD2
DNA: TGCGCCAGCAGCTTGGAAGTCGGGCGGGGGGGCCCCAATGAGCAGTTCTTC
CDR3: CASSLEVGRGGPNEQFF

size: once
J: TRBJ2-3
V: TRBV5-4
D: NA
DNA: TGTGCCAGCACCCCTGCAGGGGCCACAGATACGCAGTATTTT
CDR3: CASTPAGATDTQYF

size: NA
J: TRBJ2-2
V: TRBV2
D: NA
DNA: TGTGCCAGCAGTAGGACAGCGAACACCGGGGAGCTGTTTTTT
CDR3: CASSRTANTGELFF

size: NA
J: TRBJ2-7
V: TRBV4-2
D: NA
DNA: TGTGCCAGCAGCCAAGACGCCAGAACCGAGCAGTACTTC
CDR3: CASSQDARTEQYF

size: NA
J: TRBJ1-6
V: TRBV18
D: TRBD1
DNA: TGTGCCAGCTCACACGGACAGGGGAATTCACCCCTCCACTTT
CDR3: CASSHGQGNSPLHF

size: NA
J: TRBJ2-3
V: TRBV5-1
D: TRBD2
DNA: TGCGCCAGCAGCGTTTTATCTAGCGGGGGTAGCACAGATACGCAGTATTTT
CDR3: CASSVLSSGGSTDTQYF

size: NA
J: TRBJ2-1
V: TRBV4-2
D: TRBD2
DNA: TGTGCCAGCAGGCCGAGCGGGGGGAGTGAGCAGTTCTTC
CDR3: CASRPSGGSEQFF

size: NA
J: TRBJ2-1
V: TRBV5-1
D: TRBD1
DNA: TGCGCCAGCAGCTTGTATAAGGACAGGGGGCGGGATGAGCAGTTCTTC
CDR3: CASSLYKDRGRDEQFF

size: once
J: TRBJ1-2
V: TRBV27
D: TRBD1
DNA: TGTGCCAGCAGGTCGTCCCTTACAGGGGTTTTCTATGGCTACACCTTC
CDR3: CASRSSLTGVFYGYTF

size: NA
J: TRBJ1-5
V: TRBV28
D: TRBD1
DNA: TGTGCCAGCAGTTTATTCCAGGGGGGCAGCAATCAGCCCCAGCATTTT
CDR3: CASSLFQGGSNQPQHF

size: NA
J: TRBJ1-1
V: TRBV9
D: NA
DNA: TGTGCCAGCAGCTTCGACACGAACACTGAAGCTTTCTTT
CDR3: CASSFDTNTEAFF

size: once
J: TRBJ1-2
V: TRBV5-1
D: NA
DNA: TGCGCCAGCAGCTTGGATCCCCCAGATGGCTACACCTTC
CDR3: CASSLDPPDGYTF

size: NA
J: TRBJ1-6
V: TRBV7-9
D: NA
DNA: TGTGCCAGCAGTCTTCAGGGAGGTTCACCCCTCCACTTT
CDR3: CASSLQGGSPLHF

size: once
J: TRBJ2-5
V: TRBV7-3
D: TRBD2
DNA: TGTGCCAGCAGCTTAACGCTAGCGGGGGTAAAAGAGACCCAGTACTTC
CDR3: CASSLTLAGVKETQYF

size: NA
J: TRBJ1-1
V: TRBV4-2
D: TRBD1
DNA: TGTGCCAGCAGCCCCCAGGGGGCAGGGGCTCTTATTGAAGCTTTCTTT
CDR3: CASSPQGAGALIEAFF

size: NA
J: TRBJ1-4
V: TRBV4-2
D: NA
DNA: TGTGCCAGCAGCCAAGATCTACAGGGTAATGAAAAACTGTTTTTT
CDR3: CASSQDLQGNEKLFF

size: once
J: TRBJ1-3
V: TRBV5-6
D: NA
DNA: TGTGCCAGCAGCTTGGGACTTCTCCACTCTGGAAACACCATATATTTT
CDR3: CASSLGLLHSGNTIYF

size: NA
J: TRBJ2-7
V: TRBV21-1
D: NA
DNA: TGTGCCAGCAGCAACCTACGGACAGGGGGCTGGACAAGTCTGTACTTC
CDR3: CASSNLRTGGWTSLYF

size: NA
J: TRBJ1-2
V: TRBV5-1
D: NA
DNA: TGCGCCAGCAGCTTCGGGACATCCGTTATTGCTAACTATGGCTACACCTTC
CDR3: CASSFGTSVIANYGYTF

size: NA
J: TRBJ2-3
V: TRBV4-1
D: NA
DNA: TGCGCCAGCAGCCAAGTCCCCTCCCCGGGGGGCACAGATACGCAGTATTTT
CDR3: CASSQVPSPGGTDTQYF

size: NA
J: TRBJ2-3
V: TRBV28
D: NA
DNA: TGTGCCAGCAGCTACCTCGGACTGGGCCCTACGCAGTATTTT
CDR3: CASSYLGLGPTQYF

size: NA
J: TRBJ2-1
V: TRBV9
D: NA
DNA: TGTGCCAGCAACACCCGGGACTCGGAGGTAATCGGTGAGCAGTTCTTC
CDR3: CASNTRDSEVIGEQFF

size: NA
J: TRBJ2-3
V: TRBV7-9
D: NA
DNA: TGTGCCAGCAGCTTCAGACAGGGCACAGATACGCAGTATTTT
CDR3: CASSFRQGTDTQYF

size: NA
J: TRBJ1-6
V: TRBV12-3/TRBV12-4
D: NA
DNA: TGTGCCAGCAGACCTACCTCAACGTCACCCCTCCACTTT
CDR3: CASRPTSTSPLHF

size: few
J: TRBJ1-4
V: TRBV4-2
D: NA
DNA: TGTGCCAGCAGCCCCTTCTGGGGCAGGGGTGGGGAAAAACTGTTTTTT
CDR3: CASSPFWGRGGEKLFF

size: NA
J: TRBJ1-6
V: TRBV11-2
D: NA
DNA: TGTGCCAGCAGCTTAGCATCTGCGGCAGGGGCATCACCCCTCCACTTT
CDR3: CASSLASAAGASPLHF

size: few
J: TRBJ1-3
V: TRBV28
D: TRBD1
DNA: TGTGCCAGCAGCTTAGGGGGCGCCGGAAACACCATATATTTT
CDR3: CASSLGGAGNTIYF

size: NA
J: TRBJ1-2
V: TRBV7-2
D: NA
DNA: TGTGCCAGCAGACTAAGGGAACTGCGGGCTGGCTACACCTTC
CDR3: CASRLRELRAGYTF

size: NA
J: TRBJ2-1
V: TRBV5-1
D: NA
DNA: TGCGCCAGCAGATTACTCGTCTCCTACAATGAGCAGTTCTTC
CDR3: CASRLLVSYNEQFF

size: NA
J: TRBJ1-5
V: TRBV19
D: NA
DNA: TGTGCCAGTAGTATTACCCGGCAGGGGTCCCGAGGCAATCAGCCCCAGCATTTT
CDR3: CASSITRQGSRGNQPQHF

size: NA
J: TRBJ1-1
V: TRBV6-5
D: NA
DNA: TGTGCCAGCAAGGGACAAAACTTGGGGAACACTGAAGCTTTCTTT
CDR3: CASKGQNLGNTEAFF

size: NA
J: TRBJ1-2
V: TRBV5-8
D: TRBD1
DNA: TGTGCCAGCAGCTCGAGACAGGGGGCGGTGCGTGGCTACACCTTC
CDR3: CASSSRQGAVRGYTF

size: NA
J: TRBJ1-2
V: TRBV5-1
D: NA
DNA: TGCGCCAGCAGCTCGCAACCTCAGGGTAGGGACTATGGCTACACCTTC
CDR3: CASSSQPQGRDYGYTF